These 13 T cell receptor beta chains were all obtained from the same sample, sequenced in a study of chemoradiotherapy in HPV16-positive cancers. Profiling relied on immunoSEQ multiplex PCR, and the TCRdb table lists in-frame clones only, not all of them. The sample contains some 9,900 clones, 65% to 80% of which appear only once. The specimen was tumor tissue, collected from a patient who underwent chemoradiotherapy. These receptors were taken from a human donor with HPV-associated anogenital cancer.

The chain uses TRBV13 and TRBJ1-1, with a possible D match to TRBD1 (5 bases). CDR3 length: 18 amino acids. Germline values: CDR1 PRHDT, CDR2 FYEKMQ (reference sequence). Trimming left V 6 bases short and J 1 base short, with 24 bases between. CDR3 sequence (DNA): TGTGCCAGCAGACGGACTAAGTGGGGCAGAGGAGCGAACACTGAAGCTTTCTTT. It codes for CASRRTKWGRGANTEAFF.

V usage is TRBV12-5 and J usage is TRBJ2-1, with 16 nucleotides matching TRBD2. This CDR3 has 20 amino acids. Trimming at V came to 0 bases and at J to 8 bases, leaving 13 bases not matched to a gene. The germline V gene encodes CDR1 LGHNT and CDR2 FRNRAP. CDR3 coding DNA: TGTGCTAGTGGTTTGGTACTCTTCGGGACTAGCGGGGGGGCCTTACATGAGCAGTTCTTC. Its protein product is CASGLVLFGTSGGALHEQFF.

The chain employs TRBV5-1 and TRBJ2-1; TRBD1 matches 10 bases. CDR1 is SGHRS and CDR2 is YFSETQ in the germline V gene. This CDR3 has 14 amino acids. With 2 bases clipped from V and 9 bases from J, the junction kept 5 bases outside the gene matches. The CDR3 nucleotides are TGCGCCAGCAGCTTTAGACAGGGGGCAGGTGAGCAGTTCTTC. Residues: CASSFRQGAGEQFF.

By sample share, this clone is medium-sized. The V call is TRBV7-3, the J call TRBJ1-1; D is ambiguous. Germline loops: CDR1 SGHTA, CDR2 FQGTGA. V was pared by 5 bases and J by 0 bases, with 7 bases between. CDR3 length: 13 residues. The CDR3 here is CASSLALNTEAFF. The CDR3 DNA is TGTGCCAGCAGCCTAGCATTGAACACTGAAGCTTTCTTT. The full variable domain, completed using reference TRBV7-3 and TRBJ1-1, is GAGVSQTPSNKVTEKGKYVELRCDPISGHTALYWYRQSLGQGPEFLIYFQGTGAADDSGLPNDRFFAVRPEGSVSTLKIQRTERGDSAVYLCASSLALNTEAFFGQGTRLTVV.

This chain links TRBV29-1 with TRBJ1-4, with TRBD1 as a possible D gene (5 bases). V gave up 5 bases and J gave up 5 bases, with 15 bases separating them. This CDR3 is built from 14 residues. The germline V gene encodes CDR1 SQVTM and CDR2 ANQGSEA. In DNA, the CDR3 is TGCAGCGTTCGGGTAGGGACGGGAAATGAAAAACTGTTTTTT. Protein: CSVRVGTGNEKLFF.

The chain uses TRBV7-3 and TRBJ2-1; possibly TRBD2 for D (6 bases). V shed 5 bases and J shed 7 bases, with 12 bases lying between them. This CDR3 spans 13 amino acids. The germline V gene encodes CDR1 SGHTA and CDR2 FQGTGA. This chain's CDR3 is CASSPSGGNEQFF. CDR3 in DNA: TGTGCCAGCAGCCCCTCTGGAGGGAATGAGCAGTTCTTC.

CDR3 in DNA: TGTGCCAGCAGCCGGTCAGGCCTCTATGGCTACACCTTC. Translated, it gives CASSRSGLYGYTF. V and J are TRBV6-5 and TRBJ1-2; D gene uncertain. Germline V gene data show CDR1 as MNHEY and CDR2 as SVGAGI. There are 13 residues in the CDR3. V shed 6 bases and J shed 4 bases, with 12 bases lying between them.

This clone has just one count. The CDR3, as DNA: TGTGCCAGCAGCCAAGATTTAGTAGGGACTGGGGCCAACGTCCTGACTTTC. This codes for CASSQDLVGTGANVLTF. V usage is TRBV4-2 and J usage is TRBJ2-6; D uncertain. Trimming took off 0 bases at V and 2 bases at J, with 11 bases between the two ends. Germline CDR1 and CDR2: LGHNA and YNFKEQ. This CDR3 comprises 17 residues.

The CDR3 loop reads CSAPRDYEQYF. CDR3 sequence (DNA): TGCAGTGCTCCACGGGACTACGAGCAGTACTTC. V gene TRBV20-1 combines with J gene TRBJ2-7, with D possibly matching TRBD2 (5 bases). The CDR3 spans 11 residues. From germline, CDR1 is DFQATT and CDR2 SNEGSKA (reference sequence). V lost 5 bases, J lost 3 bases, and 8 bases lay in between.

The V call is TRBV6-5, the J call TRBJ1-2; no clear D gene. This CDR3 has 12 residues. Germline V CDR1 and CDR2: MNHEY, SVGAGI. V was pared by 6 bases and J by 6 bases, with 11 bases between. CDR3 bases: TGTGCCAGCAGCCAGGACCTCAATGGCTACACCTTC. This translates into CASSQDLNGYTF.

The gene calls are TRBV2 and TRBJ1-2; perhaps TRBD1 as D (5 bases). This CDR3 comprises 14 residues. The V gene lost 6 bases and the J gene lost 7 bases, with 18 bases spanning the gap. CDR1 SNHLY and CDR2 FYNNEI come from the germline V gene. CDR3 sequence (DNA): TGTGCCAGCAGCGAGTCGATGGGGCGAGGTGGCTACACCTTC. Protein sequence: CASSESMGRGGYTF.

The V and J genes are TRBV28 and TRBJ1-2; no clear D. V was shortened by 3 bases and J by 4 bases, with 15 bases between the two germline ends. Germline CDR1 and CDR2: MDHEN and SYDVKM. This CDR3 has 15 amino acids. The CDR3 here is CASSFSSPDGYGYTF. In DNA form, the CDR3 reads TGTGCCAGCAGTTTCAGCAGCCCCGACGGCTATGGCTACACCTTC.

This sequence joins TRBV5-4 and TRBJ1-1, with D possibly TRBD1 on 6 matching bases. The CDR3 has 12 amino acids. Trimming shortened V by 3 bases and J by 8 bases, and 11 bases separated the two germline ends. CDR1 and CDR2 from the germline V gene are SGHNT and YYREEE (reference sequence). CDR3 protein: CASSSRGGEAFF. The CDR3 DNA reads as TGTGCCAGCAGCTCTAGGGGGGGAGAAGCTTTCTTT.